The clone carrying this TCR beta chain was found many times. Its antigen is undetermined. This entry belongs to a study of T cells after yellow fever vaccination. The CDR3 runs to 17 residues. From germline, CDR1 is MNHEY and CDR2 SMNVEV (reference sequence). The J segment lost 0 bases and the V segment lost 0 bases, leaving 6 bases of the junction unmatched. MiXCR, run by TCRdb on the 5' RACE reads, gives a single entry per CDR3 protein. The sample holds over 250,000 distinct CDR3 sequences, 4.1% seen once. Notes on the study in general: The CD4 compartment and the CD8 compartment contained a small share of clonotypes in common.

The chain recombines TRBV27 with TRBJ1-1, with 8 bases matching TRBD1. The sample was PBMCs, taken 5 days after the yellow fever booster vaccination. This receptor was taken from a man aged 18 to 29 who received the YFV17D yellow fever vaccine. CDR3 nucleotide sequence: TGTGCCAGCAGTTTATCCCCGGACAGGGCCTTGAACACTGAAGCTTTCTTT. Its translation: CASSLSPDRALNTEAFF.